This passage covers 16 T cell receptor beta chains from one sample sequenced in a study of T-cell memory formation after mild COVID-19. TCRdb reprocessed the 5' RACE reads via MiXCR and lists one record per CDR3 protein. The sample carries about 240,000 distinct CDR3 sequences, 8% to 10% recorded once. Sequenced input: PBMCs or a T cell subset sorted from them (not recorded which). The receptors here all came from a man aged 18 to 29 who had mild COVID-19 (a few samples of this study predate the infection). Cell type and time point are not known.

This chain uses TRBV9 with TRBJ1-6, with 7 bases fitting TRBD1. The ends lost 7 bases at V and 14 bases at J; junction bases unmatched: 21. This CDR3 spans 16 amino acids. Germline lookup yields CDR1 SGDLS and CDR2 YYNGEE. The CDR3 is CASSDSVGGGAISLHF. DNA for the CDR3: TGTGCCAGCTCCGACAGCGTAGGAGGGGGCGCTATCTCCCTCCACTTT.

The rearrangement uses TRBV27 and TRBJ2-7; TRBD1 aligns across 9 bases. Per the germline V gene, CDR1 is MNHEY and CDR2 is SMNVEV (reference sequence). V lost 5 bases, J lost 3 bases, and 5 bases stayed unmatched. The CDR3 has 14 amino acids. This CDR3 is CASSTTTGGYEQYV. The CDR3 region has the DNA TGTGCCAGCAGTACCACGACAGGGGGCTACGAGCAGTACGTC.

The V and J genes are TRBV29-1 and TRBJ2-1; no definite D call. V lost 4 bases to trimming and J lost 7 bases, with 8 bases between them. The CDR3 sequence is 11 residues long. The germline CDR1 and CDR2 sequences are SQVTM and ANQGSEA. The CDR3 DNA is TGCAGCGTTGGAAGGTTTAATGAGCAGTTCTTC. Residues: CSVGRFNEQFF.

This clonotype appeared a few times. This chain connects TRBV25-1 to TRBJ1-6; a possible D gene is TRBD1 (5 bases). V lost 4 bases, J lost 3 bases, and 10 bases lay in between. CDR1 MGHDK and CDR2 SYGVNS come from the germline V gene. CDR3 length: 15 amino acids. The CDR3, as DNA: TGTGCCAGCAGTGGCCACAGGAGCTATAATTCACCCCTCCACTTT. Protein sequence: CASSGHRSYNSPLHF.

The table lists this clonotype with many counts. This chain uses TRBV12-3 or TRBV12-4 with TRBJ1-3; D may be TRBD1 (6 bases). The CDR3 runs 18 residues. The V end was cut by 0 bases, the J end by 1 base, with 16 bases between. The CDR3 sequence: CASSLAPGGAVSGNTIYF. DNA of the CDR3: TGTGCCAGCAGTTTAGCGCCTGGGGGCGCGGTTTCTGGAAACACCATATATTTT.

The chain has TRBV12-3 or TRBV12-4 and TRBJ2-6; 8 positions match TRBD1. The CDR3 runs to 17 residues. V trimming: 3 bases; J trimming: 0 bases; junction bases outside the gene matches: 4. DNA of the CDR3: TGTGCCAGCAGTTTGGGCAGGGGGCTCTCTGGGGCCAACGTCCTGACTTTC. Translation gives CASSLGRGLSGANVLTF.

A few counts support this clonotype. J is TRBJ1-1 and V is TRBV29-1; D not resolved. Looked up from germline, CDR1 is SQVTM and CDR2 is ANQGSEA. V dropped 0 bases and J dropped 5 bases, with 10 bases sitting between them. There are 13 residues in the CDR3. The CDR3 loop is CSVEEQTMTEAFF. The CDR3 coding sequence is TGCAGCGTTGAAGAGCAGACTATGACTGAAGCTTTCTTT.

This clonotype was detected a few times. V and J are TRBV6-2 or TRBV6-3 and TRBJ1-1; 7 bases agree with TRBD1. This CDR3 is built from 14 residues. Germline V gene data show CDR1 as MNHEY and CDR2 as SVGEGT. Germline trimming cut 5 bases from V and 4 bases from J; bases unmatched to any gene: 7. CDR3 loop: CASSGPQGSTEAFF. CDR3 nucleotides: TGTGCCAGCAGTGGGCCACAGGGGAGCACTGAAGCTTTCTTT.

The V and J genes are TRBV20-1 and TRBJ2-2; 10 positions match TRBD1. This CDR3 is 15 amino acids long. CDR1 DFQATT and CDR2 SNEGSKA come from the germline V gene (reference sequence). With V trimmed by 0 bases and J by 7 bases, 5 bases remained unmatched. For the CDR3, the DNA is TGCAGTGCTAGAGATCCCGGACAGGGGGACGGGGAGCTGTTTTTT. This translates into CSARDPGQGDGELFF.

This clonotype was counted only a few times. This rearrangement joins TRBV7-8 to TRBJ2-3; D gene uncertain. Germline values: CDR1 SGHVS, CDR2 FQNEAQ. Trimming left V 5 bases short and J 0 bases short, with 9 bases between. CDR3 size: 14 residues. This CDR3 reads CASSAWSSTDTQYF. The DNA for the CDR3 is TGTGCCAGCAGCGCCTGGTCTAGCACAGATACGCAGTATTTT.

This clonotype was seen at least ten times. CDR3 sequence: CASSEQRGPTQYF. As DNA, the CDR3 is TGTGCCAGCAGCGAACAAAGAGGGCCCACCCAGTACTTC. This chain uses TRBV6-5 with TRBJ2-5; D might be TRBD2 (5 bases). Germline lookup yields CDR1 MNHEY and CDR2 SVGAGI. Trimming took off 6 bases at V and 8 bases at J, with 16 bases between the two ends. The CDR3 has 13 amino acids.

This clonotype was seen a few times. This chain connects TRBV20-1 to TRBJ2-7; 9 bases match TRBD1. CDR3 length: 17 amino acids. Germline assignment: CDR1 DFQATT and CDR2 SNEGSKA (reference sequence). V lost 0 bases and J lost 3; bases outside the gene matches: 12. The CDR3: CSARDPGQGSWDYEQYF. For the CDR3, the DNA is TGCAGTGCTAGAGATCCGGGACAGGGATCCTGGGACTACGAGCAGTACTTC.

This clonotype has a count of ten or more. This chain uses TRBV15 with TRBJ2-3; possibly TRBD1 for D (6 bases). The V gene's germline CDR1 is LNHNV and CDR2 YYDKDF (reference sequence). V was pared by 0 bases and J by 3 bases, with 7 bases between. There are 14 residues in the CDR3. The CDR3 loop reads CATSRDRGTDTQYF. The CDR3 DNA reads as TGTGCCACCAGCAGAGATAGGGGGACAGATACGCAGTATTTT.

Details on this clonotype: A much larger clone is a single base away; this may be a read error. The chain combines TRBV5-1 with TRBJ1-1, with D maybe TRBD1 (5 bases). CDR3 length equals 14 residues. Germline CDR1 is SGHRS and CDR2 is YFSETQ. The V and J ends lost 3 bases and 0 bases respectively, with 9 bases between them. The DNA for the CDR3 is TGCGCCAGCAGCTCGGGACGGGTGAACACTGAAGCTTTCTTT. Amino acid sequence: CASSSGRVNTEAFF.

The gene calls are TRBV4-3 and TRBJ1-2; no reliable D call. V lost 0 bases, J lost 3 bases, and 11 bases lay in between. CDR1 is LGHNA and CDR2 is YSLEER in the germline V gene. The CDR3 extends over 15 amino acids. CDR3 sequence reads: CASSQDPGAYYGYTF. As DNA, the CDR3 is TGCGCCAGCAGCCAAGATCCCGGAGCCTACTATGGCTACACCTTC.

This clonotype was found many times. J is TRBJ2-3 and V is TRBV9; no clear D gene. Germline CDR1 reads SGDLS; CDR2 reads YYNGEE. Trimming left V 3 bases short and J 6 bases short, with 8 bases between. This CDR3 is built from 12 residues. CDR3 sequence reads: CASSGGMDTQYF. CDR3 nucleotide sequence: TGTGCCAGCAGCGGTGGAATGGATACGCAGTATTTT.